The 25 T cell receptor beta chains presented below share a single source sample, sequenced in a study of blood T cell repertoires in COVID-19. Using immunoSEQ multiplex PCR, the repertoire was profiled, and TCRdb retains in-frame clones only, with some absent. The sample records about 130,000 clones, about 80% being singletons. The sequencing input was PBMCs or T cells enriched from blood (not recorded which). These receptors all stem from a man aged 50-60 years who had recovered from COVID-19.

The rearrangement links TRBV7-9 to TRBJ1-2, with TRBD1 identical over 12 bases. V shed 4 bases and J 2 bases; nucleotides not matched to a gene: 5. This CDR3 has 16 residues. Germline loops: CDR1 SEHNR, CDR2 FQNEAQ (reference sequence). Written as DNA, the CDR3 is TGTGCCAGCAGCTCGCCGGGACAGGGGGCAAACTATGGCTACACCTTC. It is translated as CASSSPGQGANYGYTF. The variable domain in full, completed from reference TRBV7-9 and TRBJ1-2, reads DTGVSQNPRHKITKRGQNVTFRCDPISEHNRLYWYRQTLGQGPEFLTYFQNEAQLEKSRLLSDRFSAERPKGSFSTLEIQRTEQGDSAMYLCASSSPGQGANYGYTFGSGTRLTVV.

The chain uses TRBV6-8 and TRBJ2-7, with D possibly being TRBD1 (5 bases). Looked up from germline, CDR1 is MNHGY and CDR2 is SAAAGT. Trimming shortened V by 6 bases and J by 3 bases, and 15 bases separated the two germline ends. The CDR3 loop spans 14 amino acids. The DNA of the CDR3 is TGTGCCAGCAGGGCAGGGTTTTGGAACTACGAGCAGTACTTC. Protein: CASRAGFWNYEQYF.

The chain recombines TRBV28 with TRBJ2-2; 7 nucleotides line up with TRBD1. Trimming removed 9 bases from V and 1 base from J; junction bases left unmatched: 5. Germline CDR1 is MDHEN and CDR2 is SYDVKM. CDR3 length: 14 amino acids. CDR3 residues: CASRTGGNTGELFF. In DNA, the CDR3 is TGTGCCAGTAGGACAGGTGGGAACACCGGGGAGCTGTTTTTT.

The CDR3 sequence is CASSVLEGETQYF. Written as DNA, the CDR3 is TGTGCCAGCAGTGTACTAGAAGGAGAGACCCAGTACTTC. V gene TRBV2 combines with J gene TRBJ2-5; D is perhaps TRBD2 (5 bases). The CDR3 length is 13 residues. CDR1 and CDR2 (germline): SNHLY, FYNNEI. Trimming shortened V by 4 bases and J by 4 bases, and 10 bases separated the two germline ends. Full variable domain (missing parts from reference TRBV2 and TRBJ2-5): EPEVTQTPSHQVTQMGQEVILRCVPISNHLYFYWYRQILGQKVEFLVSFYNNEISEKSEIFDDQFSVERPDGSNFTLKIRSTKLEDSAMYFCASSVLEGETQYFGPGTRLLVL.

This clone has a single count. The chain links TRBV19 to TRBJ2-3; D may be TRBD2 (5 bases). CDR1 and CDR2 from the germline V gene are LNHDA and SQIVND (reference sequence). The V and J ends lost 2 bases and 4 bases respectively, with 19 bases between them. CDR3 length: 17 amino acids. The chain's CDR3 is CASSIQSRLAKPDTQYF. CDR3 nucleotides: TGTGCCAGTAGTATACAATCCAGGTTAGCGAAACCAGATACGCAGTATTTT.

This chain connects TRBV7-3 to TRBJ1-1; TRBD1 matches at 10 bases. Germline CDR1 is SGHTA and CDR2 is FQGTGA. The CDR3 loop spans 16 amino acids. V shed 1 base and J 4 bases; nucleotides not matched to a gene: 6. The CDR3 spells CASSLKRQGAGTEAFF. CDR3 DNA: TGTGCCAGCAGCTTAAAAAGACAGGGGGCGGGCACTGAAGCTTTCTTT.

The chain employs TRBV5-1 and TRBJ2-3; 14 bases line up with TRBD2. With 4 bases clipped from V and 3 bases from J, the junction kept 10 bases outside the gene matches. This CDR3 has 18 residues. Germline CDR1 reads SGHRS; CDR2 reads YFSETQ. The CDR3 DNA follows: TGCGCCAGCAGCCCTCCGGGACTAGCGGGGGCGGGAACAGATACGCAGTATTTT. Translating gives CASSPPGLAGAGTDTQYF.

With respect to this clone: A read error may produce the germline difference seen at one junction end. This rearrangement joins TRBV7-8 to TRBJ1-4; possibly TRBD1 for D (6 bases). CDR1 is SGHVS, CDR2 FQNEAQ, per germline. The length of the CDR3 is 13 residues. Written as DNA, the CDR3 is TGTGCCAGCAGCTCCGCTCGAGGGGGACCTACATGTTTT. Amino acids: CASSSARGGPTCF.

This chain links TRBV7-2 with TRBJ2-7, with D possibly being TRBD2 (5 bases). The germline gives CDR1 SGHTA, CDR2 FQGNSA. The V end was cut by 0 bases, the J end by 4 bases, with 7 bases between. CDR3 length equals 13 residues. This CDR3 reads CASSLASVYEQYF. CDR3 DNA: TGTGCCAGCAGCTTAGCTAGCGTGTACGAGCAGTACTTC.

The chain has TRBV4-3 and TRBJ2-7; 7 bases are shared with TRBD1. This CDR3 has 16 amino acids. CDR1 LGHNA and CDR2 YSLEER come from the germline V gene. The J segment lost 1 base and the V segment lost 0 bases, leaving 6 bases of the junction unmatched. The CDR3: CASSQESGGRSYEQYF. CDR3 DNA: TGCGCCAGCAGCCAAGAATCAGGGGGACGATCCTACGAGCAGTACTTC.

V usage is TRBV6-2 or TRBV6-3 and J usage is TRBJ1-1; the D gene is possibly TRBD1 (5 bases). Germline-derived CDR1 and CDR2 are MNHEY and SVGEGT. CDR3 length: 16 amino acids. V was clipped by 1 base and J by 0 bases, with 12 bases between them. CDR3 sequence: CASSYFQGIMNTEAFF. For the CDR3, the DNA is TGTGCCAGCAGTTACTTCCAGGGTATCATGAACACTGAAGCTTTCTTT.

This sequence joins TRBV9 and TRBJ2-2; 9 positions match TRBD2. This CDR3 spans 15 amino acids. The germline V gene encodes CDR1 SGDLS and CDR2 YYNGEE. After removal of 3 bases from V and 1 base from J, the junction contained 1 base not matched to a gene. The CDR3 protein is CASSDSGGNTGELFF. The CDR3 DNA reads TGTGCCAGCAGCGATAGCGGGGGGAACACCGGGGAGCTGTTTTTT.

The V and J genes are TRBV7-2 and TRBJ2-2; 11 bases align to TRBD2. Germline V lookup: CDR1 SGHTA, CDR2 FQGNSA. Trimming cost V 7 bases and J 5 bases; bases outside gene matches: 6. The CDR3 sequence is 15 residues long. CDR3 coding DNA: TGTGCCAGCAAACCAACTAGCGGGGGAACCGGGGAGCTGTTTTTT. Amino acid sequence: CASKPTSGGTGELFF. Variable domain in full (rest from reference TRBV7-2 and TRBJ2-2): GAGVSQSPSNKVTEKGKDVELRCDPISGHTALYWYRQSLGQGLEFLIYFQGNSAPDKSGLPSDRFSAERTGGSVSTLTIQRTQQEDSAVYLCASKPTSGGTGELFFGEGSRLTVL.

This clone was observed a single time. Here the CDR3 DNA reads TGCGCCAGCAGCTTGGTGAGCCAGGGGAACACTGAAGCTTTCTTT. This codes for CASSLVSQGNTEAFF. The V gene is TRBV5-1, the J gene TRBJ1-1; tentatively, D is TRBD1 (5 bases). Trimming took 0 bases from V and 1 from J, leaving 10 bases between them. Germline CDR1 is SGHRS and CDR2 is YFSETQ. The CDR3 contains 15 residues.

This clone appeared a single time. This chain joins TRBV4-3 and TRBJ2-7; 11 nucleotides line up with TRBD1. The ends lost 2 bases at V and 4 bases at J; junction bases unmatched: 4. CDR3 length equals 15 residues. CDR1 and CDR2 (germline): LGHNA, YSLEER. In DNA, the CDR3 is TGCGCCAGCAGCCAATCCGGACAGGGGGCTTACGAGCAGTACTTC. Protein: CASSQSGQGAYEQYF.

The J gene is TRBJ1-5, the V gene TRBV9; the D is unclear. The V end lost 0 bases, the J end lost 4 bases, and 5 bases lay between the germline ends. The CDR3 runs 13 residues. Germline lookup yields CDR1 SGDLS and CDR2 YYNGEE. CDR3 loop: CASSVAGNQPQHF. CDR3 in DNA: TGTGCCAGCAGCGTAGCGGGGAATCAGCCCCAGCATTTT.

V usage is TRBV2 and J usage is TRBJ1-4, with no clear D. The V gene's germline CDR1 is SNHLY and CDR2 FYNNEI. V dropped 10 bases and J dropped 7 bases, with 10 bases sitting between them. This CDR3 is built from 11 residues. CDR3 nucleotides: TGTGCCACACGAGCAGGTGAAAAACTGTTTTTT. This gives the protein CATRAGEKLFF.

This sequence joins TRBV4-1 and TRBJ2-1; no reliable D call. The CDR3 runs 12 residues. Germline lookup yields CDR1 MGHRA and CDR2 YSYEKL. Trimming left V 0 bases short and J 10 bases short, with 7 bases between. CDR3 in amino acids: CASSQEGVEQFF. The CDR3 DNA is TGCGCCAGCAGCCAAGAGGGCGTGGAGCAGTTCTTC.

The genes are TRBV6-1 and TRBJ1-1, with D perhaps TRBD1 (5 bases). Germline CDR1 is MNHNS and CDR2 is SASEGT. Trimming stripped 1 base from V and 10 bases from J, with 7 bases between. This CDR3 region has 11 residues. Written as DNA, the CDR3 is TGTGCCAGCAGTGAAGTAGGGGTAGCTTTCTTT. Amino acids: CASSEVGVAFF.

This rearrangement joins TRBV5-4 to TRBJ2-7; 7 positions match TRBD1. The CDR3 has 13 residues. Trimming cost V 4 bases and J 4 bases; bases outside gene matches: 5. Germline V gene lookup returns CDR1 SGHNT and CDR2 YYREEE (reference sequence). The CDR3 spells CASSPGTAYEQYF. The CDR3, as DNA: TGTGCCAGCAGCCCGGGGACAGCATACGAGCAGTACTTC.

This chain uses TRBV28 with TRBJ2-7; 7 bases are shared with TRBD2. The J segment lost 1 base and the V segment lost 2 bases, leaving 2 bases of the junction unmatched. The CDR3 runs to 14 residues. Germline V gives CDR1 MDHEN, CDR2 SYDVKM. As DNA, the CDR3 is TGTGCCAGCAGTTTAGAGGGAGGGTCCTACGAGCAGTACTTC. Its translation is CASSLEGGSYEQYF.

The CDR3 nucleotides read TGCGCCAGCAGCCAAGGTTCAGGCAGGGTGGATCAGCCCCAGCATTTT. Its protein product is CASSQGSGRVDQPQHF. The chain links TRBV4-3 to TRBJ1-5, with TRBD1 as a possible D gene (5 bases). Germline CDR1 is LGHNA and CDR2 is YSLEER. There are 16 residues in the CDR3. Trimming shortened V by 1 base and J by 5 bases, and 15 bases separated the two germline ends.

The chain joins TRBV9 to TRBJ1-6; D unresolved. The CDR3 is 15 residues long. CDR1 SGDLS and CDR2 YYNGEE come from the germline V gene. Trimming cost V 0 bases and J 7 bases, with 11 bases left between them. The CDR3 coding sequence is TGTGCCAGCAGCGTAGGACATAACAACAATTCACCCCTCCACTTT. Protein: CASSVGHNNNSPLHF.

The J gene is TRBJ1-2, the V gene TRBV5-1, with a weak D call TRBD1 (6 bases). Trimming took 1 base from V and 7 from J, leaving 11 bases between them. Germline lookup yields CDR1 SGHRS and CDR2 YFSETQ. There are 13 residues in the CDR3. The CDR3 protein is CASSLTGSGGYTF. The CDR3 bases are TGCGCCAGCAGCTTGACAGGGTCGGGTGGCTACACCTTC.

The chain recombines TRBV20-1 with TRBJ2-2, with 8 positions matching TRBD2. This CDR3 is built from 13 residues. V lost 6 bases, J lost 5 bases, and 5 bases stayed unmatched. CDR1 is DFQATT, CDR2 SNEGSKA, per germline (reference sequence). CDR3 sequence reads: CSASKRGTGELFF. In DNA, the CDR3 is TGCAGTGCCAGTAAGCGGGGGACCGGGGAGCTGTTTTTT.